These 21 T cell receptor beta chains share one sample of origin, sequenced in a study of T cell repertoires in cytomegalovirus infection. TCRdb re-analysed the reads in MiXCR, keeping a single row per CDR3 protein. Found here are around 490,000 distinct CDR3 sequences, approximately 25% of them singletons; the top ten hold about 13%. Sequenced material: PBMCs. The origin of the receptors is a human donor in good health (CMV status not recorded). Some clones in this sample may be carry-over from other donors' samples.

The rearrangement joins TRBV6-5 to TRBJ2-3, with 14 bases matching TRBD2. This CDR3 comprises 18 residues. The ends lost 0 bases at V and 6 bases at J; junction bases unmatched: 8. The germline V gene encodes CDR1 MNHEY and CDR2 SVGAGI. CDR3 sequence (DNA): TGTGCCAGCAGTTACTCCCAGGGACTAGCGGGAGTCCCCGATACGCAGTATTTT. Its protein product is CASSYSQGLAGVPDTQYF.

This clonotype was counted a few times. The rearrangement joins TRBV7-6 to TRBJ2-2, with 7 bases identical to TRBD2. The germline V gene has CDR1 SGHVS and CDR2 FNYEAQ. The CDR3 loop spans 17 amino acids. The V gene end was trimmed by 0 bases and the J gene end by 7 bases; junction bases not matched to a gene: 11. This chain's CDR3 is CASSLAGLDALGGELFF. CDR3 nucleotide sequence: TGTGCCAGCAGCTTAGCAGGACTAGATGCCCTTGGCGGGGAGCTGTTTTTT.

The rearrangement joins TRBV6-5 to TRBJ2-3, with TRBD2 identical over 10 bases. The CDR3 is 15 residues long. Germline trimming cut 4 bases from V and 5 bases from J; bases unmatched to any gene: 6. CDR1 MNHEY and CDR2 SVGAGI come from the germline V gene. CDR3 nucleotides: TGTGCCAGCAGTTCAAGGACTAGCGGCGTAGATACGCAGTATTTT. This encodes CASSSRTSGVDTQYF.

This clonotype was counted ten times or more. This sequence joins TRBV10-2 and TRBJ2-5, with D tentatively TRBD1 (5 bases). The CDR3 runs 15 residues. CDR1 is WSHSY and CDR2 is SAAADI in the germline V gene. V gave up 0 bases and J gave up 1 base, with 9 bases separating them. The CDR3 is CASSESSGLQETQYF. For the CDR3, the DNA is TGCGCCAGCAGTGAGTCGTCAGGGCTCCAAGAGACCCAGTACTTC.

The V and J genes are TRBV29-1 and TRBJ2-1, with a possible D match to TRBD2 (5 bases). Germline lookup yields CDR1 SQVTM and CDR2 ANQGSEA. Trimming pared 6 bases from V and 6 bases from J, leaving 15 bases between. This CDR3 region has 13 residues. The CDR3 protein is CSVDGSSGNEQFF. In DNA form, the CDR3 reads TGCAGCGTCGATGGGTCAAGCGGCAATGAGCAGTTCTTC.

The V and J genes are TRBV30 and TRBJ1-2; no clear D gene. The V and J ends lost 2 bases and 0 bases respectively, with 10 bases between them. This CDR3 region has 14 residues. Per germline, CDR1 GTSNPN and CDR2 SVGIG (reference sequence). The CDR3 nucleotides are TGTGCCTGGAGTTTCCGACAAGCTAACTATGGCTACACCTTC. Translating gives CAWSFRQANYGYTF.

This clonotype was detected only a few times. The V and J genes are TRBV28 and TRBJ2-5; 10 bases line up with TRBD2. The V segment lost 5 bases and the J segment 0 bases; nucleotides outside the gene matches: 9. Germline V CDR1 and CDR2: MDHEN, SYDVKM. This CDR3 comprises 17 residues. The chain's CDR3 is CASSPARTSGYQETQYF. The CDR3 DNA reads TGTGCCAGCAGTCCAGCCAGGACTAGCGGTTACCAAGAGACCCAGTACTTC.

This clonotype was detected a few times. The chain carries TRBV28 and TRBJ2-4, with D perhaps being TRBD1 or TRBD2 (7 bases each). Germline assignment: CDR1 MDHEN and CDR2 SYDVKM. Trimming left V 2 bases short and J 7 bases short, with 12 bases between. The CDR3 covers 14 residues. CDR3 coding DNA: TGTGCCAGCAGTTTAGGGCAGGGGGGGAACATTCAGTACTTC. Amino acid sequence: CASSLGQGGNIQYF.

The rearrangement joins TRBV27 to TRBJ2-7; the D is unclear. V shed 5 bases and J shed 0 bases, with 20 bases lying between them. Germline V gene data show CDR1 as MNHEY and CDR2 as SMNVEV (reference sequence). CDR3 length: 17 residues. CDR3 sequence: CASSPRRGSISSYEQYV. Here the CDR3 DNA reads TGTGCCAGCAGTCCACGCCGTGGTAGCATTAGCTCCTACGAGCAGTACGTC.

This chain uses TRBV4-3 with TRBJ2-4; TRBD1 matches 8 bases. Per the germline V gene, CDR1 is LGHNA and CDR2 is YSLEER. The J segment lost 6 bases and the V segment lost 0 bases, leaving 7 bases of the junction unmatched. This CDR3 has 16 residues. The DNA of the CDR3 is TGCGCCAGCAGCCAAGACCGGGGACAGGTGGTAAACATTCAGTACTTC. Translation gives CASSQDRGQVVNIQYF.

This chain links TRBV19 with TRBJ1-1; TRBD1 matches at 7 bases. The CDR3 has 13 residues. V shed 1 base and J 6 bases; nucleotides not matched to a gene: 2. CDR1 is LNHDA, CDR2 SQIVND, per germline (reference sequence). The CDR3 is CASSIGDSAEAFF. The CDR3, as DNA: TGTGCCAGTAGTATAGGGGACAGCGCTGAAGCTTTCTTT.

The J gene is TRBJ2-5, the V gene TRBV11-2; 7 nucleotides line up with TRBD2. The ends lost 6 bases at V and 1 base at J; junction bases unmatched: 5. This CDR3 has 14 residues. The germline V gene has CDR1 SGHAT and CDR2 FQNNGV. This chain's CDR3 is CASRRAGSQETQYF. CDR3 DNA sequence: TGTGCCAGCAGAAGAGCGGGAAGCCAAGAGACCCAGTACTTC.

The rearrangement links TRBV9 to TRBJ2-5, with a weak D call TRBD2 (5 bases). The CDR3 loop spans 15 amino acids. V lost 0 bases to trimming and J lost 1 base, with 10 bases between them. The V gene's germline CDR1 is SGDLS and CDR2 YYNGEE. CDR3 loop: CASSVAAGLQETQYF. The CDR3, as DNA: TGTGCCAGCAGCGTAGCTGCGGGCCTCCAAGAGACCCAGTACTTC.

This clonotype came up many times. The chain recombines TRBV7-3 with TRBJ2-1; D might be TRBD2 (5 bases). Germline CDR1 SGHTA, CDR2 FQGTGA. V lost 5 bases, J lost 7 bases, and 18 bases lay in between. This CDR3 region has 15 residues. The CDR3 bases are TGTGCCAGCAGCCCAAGTCGGGGAAGCTGGAATGAGCAGTTCTTC. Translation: CASSPSRGSWNEQFF. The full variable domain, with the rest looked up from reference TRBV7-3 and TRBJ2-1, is GAGVSQTPSNKVTEKGKYVELRCDPISGHTALYWYRQSLGQGPEFLIYFQGTGAADDSGLPNDRFFAVRPEGSVSTLKIQRTERGDSAVYLCASSPSRGSWNEQFFGPGTRLTVL.

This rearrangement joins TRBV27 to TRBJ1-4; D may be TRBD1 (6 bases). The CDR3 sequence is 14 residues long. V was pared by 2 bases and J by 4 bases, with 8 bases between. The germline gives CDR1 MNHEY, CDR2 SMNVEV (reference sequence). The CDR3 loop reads CASSLQGINEKLFF. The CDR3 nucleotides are TGTGCCAGCAGTTTACAGGGGATTAATGAAAAACTGTTTTTT. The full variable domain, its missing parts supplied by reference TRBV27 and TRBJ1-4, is EAQVTQNPRYLITVTGKKLTVTCSQNMNHEYMSWYRQDPGLGLRQIYYSMNVEVTDKGDVPEGYKVSRKEKRNFPLILESPSPNQTSLYFCASSLQGINEKLFFGSGTQLSVL.

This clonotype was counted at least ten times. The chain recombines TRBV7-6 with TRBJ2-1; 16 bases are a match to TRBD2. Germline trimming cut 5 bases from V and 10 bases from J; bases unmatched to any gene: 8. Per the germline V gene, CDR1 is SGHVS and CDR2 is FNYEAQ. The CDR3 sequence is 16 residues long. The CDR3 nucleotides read TGTGCCAGCAGCCTGGGACTAGCGGGAGGGGAGCGCGAGCAGTTCTTC. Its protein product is CASSLGLAGGEREQFF.

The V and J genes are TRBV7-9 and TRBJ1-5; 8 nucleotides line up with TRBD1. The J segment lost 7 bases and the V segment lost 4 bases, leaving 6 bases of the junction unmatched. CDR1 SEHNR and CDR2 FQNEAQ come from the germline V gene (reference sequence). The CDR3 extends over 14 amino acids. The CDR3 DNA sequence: TGTGCCAGCAGCTCGACAGGGGTGAGCCAGCCCCAGCATTTT. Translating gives CASSSTGVSQPQHF.

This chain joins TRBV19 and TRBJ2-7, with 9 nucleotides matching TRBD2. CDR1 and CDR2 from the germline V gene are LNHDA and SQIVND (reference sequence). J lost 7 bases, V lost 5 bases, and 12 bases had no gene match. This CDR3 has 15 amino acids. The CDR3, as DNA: TGTGCCAGTAGTCCCCTAGCGGGATGGGCGAGTGAGCAGTACTTC. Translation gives CASSPLAGWASEQYF.

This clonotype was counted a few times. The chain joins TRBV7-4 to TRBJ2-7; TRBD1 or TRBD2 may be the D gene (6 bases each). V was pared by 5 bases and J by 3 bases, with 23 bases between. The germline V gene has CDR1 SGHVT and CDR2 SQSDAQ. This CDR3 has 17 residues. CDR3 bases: TGTGCCAGCAGCCGGGGGCCTCCGGGACCGATTATCTACGAGCAGTACTTC. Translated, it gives CASSRGPPGPIIYEQYF.

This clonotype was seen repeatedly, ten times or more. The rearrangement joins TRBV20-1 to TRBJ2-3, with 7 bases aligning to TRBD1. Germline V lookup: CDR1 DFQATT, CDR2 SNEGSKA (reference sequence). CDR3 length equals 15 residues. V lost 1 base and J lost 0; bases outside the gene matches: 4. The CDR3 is CSARAGTASTDTQYF. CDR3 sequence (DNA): TGCAGTGCTAGAGCCGGGACAGCTAGCACAGATACGCAGTATTTT.

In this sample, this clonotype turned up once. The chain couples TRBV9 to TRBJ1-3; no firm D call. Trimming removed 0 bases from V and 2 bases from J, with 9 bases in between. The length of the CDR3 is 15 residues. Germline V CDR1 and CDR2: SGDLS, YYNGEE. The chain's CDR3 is CASSVASGAGNTIYF. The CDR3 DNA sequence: TGTGCCAGCAGCGTAGCTTCGGGAGCTGGAAACACCATATATTTT.